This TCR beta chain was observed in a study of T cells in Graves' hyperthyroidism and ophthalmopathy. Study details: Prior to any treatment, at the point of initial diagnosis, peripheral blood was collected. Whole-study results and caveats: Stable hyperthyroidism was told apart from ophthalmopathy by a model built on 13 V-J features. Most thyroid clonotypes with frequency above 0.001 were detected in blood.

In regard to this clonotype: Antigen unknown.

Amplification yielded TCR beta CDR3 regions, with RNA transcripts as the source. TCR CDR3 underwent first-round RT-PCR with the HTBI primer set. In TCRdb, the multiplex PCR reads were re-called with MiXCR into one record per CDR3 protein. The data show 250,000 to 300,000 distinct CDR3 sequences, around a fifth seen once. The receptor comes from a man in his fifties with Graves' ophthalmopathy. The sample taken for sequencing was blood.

CDR3 nucleotide sequence: TGTGCCAGCCTGACGGAAGTAAATTCACCCCTCCACTTT. Its protein is CASLTEVNSPLHF. V and J are TRBV6-1 and TRBJ1-6; no firm D call. V lost 8 bases to trimming and J lost 7 bases, with 12 bases between them. The length of the CDR3 is 13 residues. CDR1 MNHNS and CDR2 SASEGT come from the germline V gene.